The 12 T cell receptor beta chains below all came from one sample that was sequenced in a study of blood T cells in healthy people across ages. Combining a sample-barcoded 5' primer with a J-beta primer mix, a second PCR ran for about 6 to 12 cycles. TCRdb independently ran MiXCR on the 5' RACE reads; one entry per CDR3 protein. The repertoire holds 890,000 or so distinct CDR3 sequences, approximately 65% seen once, with about 30% in the top ten. The sample consisted of blood. The receptors come from a man in his thirties or forties in good health.

V and J are TRBV27 and TRBJ2-7; D not certain. V lost 3 bases and J lost 0, with 9 bases in between. This CDR3 has 14 amino acids. Looked up from germline, CDR1 is MNHEY and CDR2 is SMNVEV (reference sequence). CDR3 residues: CASSFGQLSYEQYF. The CDR3 nucleotides are TGTGCCAGCAGTTTCGGGCAGCTCTCCTACGAGCAGTACTTC.

The chain carries TRBV6-5 and TRBJ1-2, with 9 positions matching TRBD1. CDR3 length: 15 residues. From germline, CDR1 is MNHEY and CDR2 SVGAGI. V dropped 2 bases and J dropped 12; count of bases not matched to a gene: 13. The CDR3 sequence is CASSYSTGGVGGHTF. CDR3 bases: TGTGCCAGCAGTTACAGTACAGGGGGCGTGGGAGGCCACACCTTC.

The J gene is TRBJ2-3, the V gene TRBV20-1; TRBD2 matches at 10 bases. Trimming at V came to 6 bases and at J to 0 bases, leaving 6 bases not matched to a gene. The CDR3 contains 15 residues. Germline V gives CDR1 DFQATT, CDR2 SNEGSKA (reference sequence). The CDR3 bases are TGCAGTGCCCTCCCTAGCGGGGGTAGCACAGATACGCAGTATTTT. Its protein product is CSALPSGGSTDTQYF.

The J gene is TRBJ2-1, the V gene TRBV9, with 11 bases fitting TRBD2. Per the germline V gene, CDR1 is SGDLS and CDR2 is YYNGEE. The CDR3 totals 17 residues. J gave up 5 bases and V 3 bases, and 10 bases lay outside the gene matches. CDR3 protein: CASSAGTSGRPHNEQFF. In DNA, the CDR3 is TGTGCCAGCAGCGCAGGGACTAGCGGAAGACCCCACAATGAGCAGTTCTTC.

The CDR3 sequence is CASSQTTTGGGNQPQHF. The CDR3 coding sequence is TGTGCCAGCAGCCAGACTACAACAGGGGGCGGGAATCAGCCCCAGCATTTT. This chain uses TRBV4-2 with TRBJ1-5, with 9 positions matching TRBD1. Germline V lookup: CDR1 LGHNA, CDR2 YNFKEQ. The CDR3 extends over 17 amino acids. The junction had 10 bases not matched to a gene; V was cut back by 3 bases and J by 4 bases.

To note about this clonotype: A much larger clone differs from this one at a single base, so this may be a read error. The chain couples TRBV4-2 to TRBJ1-2; a weak D match, TRBD1 (6 bases). V dropped 0 bases and J dropped 5 bases, with 19 bases sitting between them. The germline V gene encodes CDR1 LGHNA and CDR2 YNFKEQ. The CDR3 spans 17 residues. Written as DNA, the CDR3 is TGTGCCAGCAGCCAAGATAGGGCAGGGGTGGGTGTGTATGGCTACACCTTC. Protein product: CASSQDRAGVGVYGYTF.

V usage is TRBV6-6 and J usage is TRBJ2-7; possibly TRBD1 for D (5 bases). This CDR3 has 13 residues. V lost 0 bases, J lost 7 bases, and 10 bases lay in between. Germline V gene sequence: CDR1 MNHNY, CDR2 SVGAGI (reference sequence). The CDR3 here is CASSYSGEMEQYF. The CDR3 DNA reads TGTGCCAGCAGTTACTCAGGGGAAATGGAGCAGTACTTC.

This rearrangement joins TRBV4-1 to TRBJ2-3; D is unresolved. This CDR3 spans 15 amino acids. The V and J ends lost 0 bases and 1 base respectively, with 8 bases between them. CDR1 is MGHRA, CDR2 YSYEKL, per germline. CDR3 coding DNA: TGCGCCAGCAGCCAAGAGCGTGGCCGCACAGATACGCAGTATTTT. Translation gives CASSQERGRTDTQYF.

A few counts support this clonotype. V gene TRBV29-1 combines with J gene TRBJ2-7; 13 bases are a match to TRBD2. V shed 7 bases, J shed 4 bases, and the junction held 10 bases outside the gene matches. The germline gives CDR1 SQVTM, CDR2 ANQGSEA. There are 15 residues in the CDR3. CDR3 sequence reads: CSARGTSGDLYEQYF. CDR3 DNA: TGCAGCGCCCGAGGGACTAGCGGGGATCTGTACGAGCAGTACTTC.

The CDR3 DNA sequence: TGTGCCACCAGTGACTCAATCACAGGGGCGCCCTACGAGCAGTACTTC. It specifies CATSDSITGAPYEQYF. The chain is built from TRBV24-1 and TRBJ2-7; 7 bases are shared with TRBD1. Trimming took 4 bases from V and 2 from J; bases not matched to a gene: 10. Germline CDR1 is KGHDR and CDR2 is SFDVKD. The CDR3 extends over 16 amino acids.

With respect to this clonotype: A much larger clone lies a single base off, so this may be a read error. The chain carries TRBV7-2 and TRBJ2-5; D unresolved. The CDR3 loop spans 14 amino acids. Per the germline V gene, CDR1 is SGHTA and CDR2 is FQGNSA. The CDR3 is CAGSLVHRGETQYF. CDR3 in DNA: TGTGCCGGCAGCTTAGTTCATCGTGGGGAGACCCAGTACTTC. The full variable domain, in which reference TRBV7-2 and TRBJ2-5 provide the parts outside the CDR3, is GAGVSQSPSNKVTEKGKDVELRCDPISGHTALYWYRQSLGQGLEFLIYFQGNSAPDKSGLPSDRFSAERTGGSVSTLTIQRTQQEDSAVYLCAGSLVHRGETQYFGPGTRLLVL.

This sequence joins TRBV13 and TRBJ2-7; D perhaps matches TRBD2 (7 bases). The CDR3 length is 14 residues. With 5 bases removed from V and 6 bases from J, the gap between germline ends came to 17 bases. Germline-derived CDR1 and CDR2 are PRHDT and FYEKMQ (reference sequence). CDR3 region: CASSPRRGGTEQYF. CDR3 bases: TGTGCCAGCAGCCCCAGAAGGGGGGGGACCGAGCAGTACTTC.